This note documents a single TCR beta chain sequence. Its antigen is currently unknown. The CDR3 loop spans 13 amino acids. Germline CDR1 is MNHEY and CDR2 is SVGEGT. Using a J-beta primer mix together with a sample-barcoded 5' primer, a second PCR was run for about 6 to 11 cycles. A template-switch adaptor that had 12 random nucleotides put a tag on each cDNA molecule. TCRdb re-called the 5' RACE reads through MiXCR, storing one row per CDR3 protein. The sample carries 920,000 or so distinct CDR3 sequences, roughly 45% recorded once. These data belong to a study of blood T cells in healthy people across ages. Study-wide results and limits: PBMCs were not sorted, which prevented a conclusive comparison of naive versus antigen-experienced cells. Older age went with lower TCR beta diversity per million T cells, in a roughly linear way.

This receptor was obtained from a woman between 55 and 75 years old in good health. Sequenced material: blood. V gene TRBV6-2 or TRBV6-3 combines with J gene TRBJ2-5; D gene uncertain. The DNA matches TRBJ2-7 better at its end, which makes the J call doubtful. CDR3 amino acids: CASSYEKTCEQYF. The CDR3, as DNA: TGTGCCAGCAGTTATGAGAAAACCTGCGAGCAGTACTTC.